These 14 T cell receptor beta chains originate from one sample sequenced in a study of spatial heterogeneity in lung cancer. Time point here: sample taken at primary tumor resection. Whole RNA obtained from tumor, nontumor lung or frozen PBMC underwent sequencing without sorting. Each CDR3 protein is one row after TCRdb ran MiXCR on the 5' RACE reads. The sample includes about 75,000 distinct CDR3 sequences, less than 15% of them seen just once. Source: PBMCs, taken at surgery. These receptor sequences come from a male donor with early-stage non-small cell lung cancer.

At least ten counts were recorded for this clonotype. V usage is TRBV7-9 and J usage is TRBJ2-7; D is possibly TRBD1 or TRBD2 (6 bases each). CDR1 is SEHNR, CDR2 FQNEAQ, per germline (reference sequence). The CDR3 is 14 amino acids. Trimming left V 6 bases short and J 3 bases short, with 15 bases between. The chain's CDR3 is CASRDRRGSYEQYF. CDR3 bases: TGTGCCAGCAGAGACAGGAGGGGAAGCTACGAGCAGTACTTC.

In its sample, this clonotype was seen a few times. The chain joins TRBV7-8 to TRBJ1-5, with 7 bases fitting TRBD1. The CDR3 spans 16 residues. Unmatched junction bases numbered 7, after V lost 5 bases and J lost 0 bases. CDR1 and CDR2 (germline): SGHVS, FQNEAQ. In DNA form, the CDR3 reads TGTGCCAGCAGCCGCGGGACAGCTTATAGCAATCAGCCCCAGCATTTT. Translation: CASSRGTAYSNQPQHF.

This clonotype showed up just a few times. The chain carries TRBV25-1 and TRBJ1-3; the match to TRBD1 covers 8 bases. With 4 bases clipped from V and 9 bases from J, the junction kept 11 bases outside the gene matches. The germline gives CDR1 MGHDK, CDR2 SYGVNS. The CDR3 runs 15 residues. This CDR3 is CASSGAAGGQATIYF. The DNA of the CDR3 is TGTGCCAGCAGTGGCGCGGCAGGGGGCCAGGCCACCATATATTTT.

This clonotype turned up a few times. The V call is TRBV19, the J call TRBJ2-7; D may be TRBD2 (5 bases). Between the trimmed V and J ends, which lost 6 bases and 0 bases, there was a span of 12 bases. The CDR3 extends over 14 amino acids. Germline assignment: CDR1 LNHDA and CDR2 SQIVND (reference sequence). The CDR3 region is CASSRNAGSYEQYF. The CDR3 region has the DNA TGTGCCAGTAGCAGAAACGCGGGCTCCTACGAGCAGTACTTC.

CDR3 coding DNA: TGCAGTGCCACCTACTCGGGCACAGATACGCAGTATTTT. Translated: CSATYSGTDTQYF. The chain joins TRBV20-1 to TRBJ2-3; no firm D call. V was cut by 6 bases and J by 1 base, with 11 bases left in between. Per germline, CDR1 DFQATT and CDR2 SNEGSKA (reference sequence). The CDR3 length is 13 residues.

V usage is TRBV12-3 or TRBV12-4 and J usage is TRBJ2-7; the D is unclear. The CDR3 is made up of 11 amino acids. Trimming stripped 6 bases from V and 6 bases from J, with 9 bases between. CDR3 sequence: CASSVMGEQYF. The CDR3, as DNA: TGTGCCAGCAGCGTTATGGGCGAGCAGTACTTC.

The genes are TRBV5-6 and TRBJ2-3; D unclear. CDR3 size: 12 residues. Germline V gives CDR1 SGHDT, CDR2 YYEEEE. The V end was cut by 1 base, the J end by 6 bases, with 6 bases between. The CDR3 spells CASSLFRDTQYF. The DNA of the CDR3 is TGTGCCAGCAGCTTGTTCCGGGATACGCAGTATTTT.

This clonotype has only a few counts. The chain recombines TRBV7-2 with TRBJ2-5; D is ambiguous. CDR1 and CDR2 from the germline V gene are SGHTA and FQGNSA. This CDR3 spans 14 amino acids. V was clipped by 0 bases and J by 5 bases, with 10 bases between them. Here the CDR3 DNA reads TGTGCCAGCAGCTTAGCGCGTTGGGCGGAGACCCAGTACTTC. It is translated as CASSLARWAETQYF. Full variable domain (remainder filled in from reference TRBV7-2 and TRBJ2-5): GAGVSQSPSNKVTEKGKDVELRCDPISGHTALYWYRQSLGQGLEFLIYFQGNSAPDKSGLPSDRFSAERTGGSVSTLTIQRTQQEDSAVYLCASSLARWAETQYFGPGTRLLVL.

This chain links TRBV30 with TRBJ1-1; no clear D. This CDR3 is 15 amino acids long. Germline V gene sequence: CDR1 GTSNPN, CDR2 SVGIG (reference sequence). Trimming removed 5 bases at V and 1 base at J, with 17 bases between. As DNA, the CDR3 is TGTGCCTGGTCCCACCCGGAAGGAGGGAACACTGAAGCTTTCTTT. It translates to CAWSHPEGGNTEAFF.

The sample holds a few counts of this clonotype. The chain joins TRBV20-1 to TRBJ2-7; the match to TRBD1 covers 7 bases. Germline V gene lookup returns CDR1 DFQATT and CDR2 SNEGSKA (reference sequence). V gave up 4 bases and J gave up 7 bases; unmatched junction bases: 10. CDR3 length: 13 residues. CDR3 sequence reads: CSANDRVSGEQYF. In DNA form, the CDR3 reads TGCAGTGCTAACGACAGGGTCTCTGGGGAGCAGTACTTC.

V and J are TRBV27 and TRBJ2-7; 14 nucleotides align to TRBD2. With V trimmed by 4 bases and J by 7 bases, 6 bases remained unmatched. Germline lookup yields CDR1 MNHEY and CDR2 SMNVEV (reference sequence). The CDR3 consists of 15 residues. The DNA for the CDR3 is TGTGCCAGCAGTTCGGGACTAGCGGGAGTAGATGAGCAGTACTTC. It yields the protein CASSSGLAGVDEQYF.

This clonotype was seen ten or more times. V is TRBV28 and J is TRBJ2-2; 8 nucleotides align to TRBD2. Per germline, CDR1 MDHEN and CDR2 SYDVKM. J gave up 1 base and V 6 bases, and 7 bases lay outside the gene matches. This CDR3 contains 16 residues. CDR3 sequence reads: CASSYTSGLNTGELFF. The CDR3 DNA follows: TGTGCCAGCAGCTACACTAGCGGACTGAACACCGGGGAGCTGTTTTTT.

This clonotype was seen at least ten times. The chain uses TRBV11-2 and TRBJ1-5; no definite D call. The CDR3 spans 14 residues. Trimming took off 1 base at V and 4 bases at J, with 8 bases between the two ends. In germline, CDR1 is SGHAT, CDR2 FQNNGV. The CDR3, as DNA: TGTGCCAGCAGCTTAGGTTTGGGGAATCAGCCCCAGCATTTT. Translating it yields CASSLGLGNQPQHF. Together with reference TRBV11-2 and TRBJ1-5, the CDR3 gives the full variable domain: EAGVAQSPRYKIIEKRQSVAFWCNPISGHATLYWYQQILGQGPKLLIQFQNNGVVDDSQLPKDRFSAERLKGVDSTLKIQPAKLEDSAVYLCASSLGLGNQPQHFGDGTRLSIL.

The rearrangement uses TRBV12-3 or TRBV12-4 and TRBJ2-3, with 10 bases aligning to TRBD2. This CDR3 is built from 17 residues. The J segment lost 2 bases and the V segment lost 6 bases, leaving 11 bases of the junction unmatched. In DNA form, the CDR3 reads TGTGCCAGCAGCTTATGGACTAGCGGAATACTCACAGATACGCAGTATTTT. Translation: CASSLWTSGILTDTQYF.